This TCR beta chain derives from a study of cytomegalovirus exposure and HLA in healthy donors. As for the study in general: In a later analysis, it was reported that the 110 or so validation repertoires had been produced on the same platform as the roughly 610 repertoires belonging to the first cohort. Study results and caveats: TCR clusters originating in the first cohort tended to co-occur in the 110 or so validation repertoires, according to a later analysis. High specificity and sensitivity for cytomegalovirus status were reported for the classifier. The listing of 150 or so TCR beta chains classed them as cytomegalovirus-associated.

Comments on this clone: Its antigen is as yet unknown.

Repertoires were generated with immunoSEQ multiplex PCR, while TCRdb's copy carries only in-frame clones and drops some. The sample yields roughly 150,000 clones, just under 90% seen once. The sequenced material came from PBMCs. This TCR derives from a woman younger than 30 in good health and CMV-seropositive.

The DNA for the CDR3 is TGCGCCAGCAGCTTGGGACTAGCGGGAGGTTCAGATACGCAGTATTTT. Protein sequence: CASSLGLAGGSDTQYF. This chain joins TRBV5-1 and TRBJ2-3; TRBD2 matches 13 bases. The germline CDR1 and CDR2 sequences are SGHRS and YFSETQ. Trimming cost V 0 bases and J 4 bases; bases outside gene matches: 2. CDR3 size: 16 residues.